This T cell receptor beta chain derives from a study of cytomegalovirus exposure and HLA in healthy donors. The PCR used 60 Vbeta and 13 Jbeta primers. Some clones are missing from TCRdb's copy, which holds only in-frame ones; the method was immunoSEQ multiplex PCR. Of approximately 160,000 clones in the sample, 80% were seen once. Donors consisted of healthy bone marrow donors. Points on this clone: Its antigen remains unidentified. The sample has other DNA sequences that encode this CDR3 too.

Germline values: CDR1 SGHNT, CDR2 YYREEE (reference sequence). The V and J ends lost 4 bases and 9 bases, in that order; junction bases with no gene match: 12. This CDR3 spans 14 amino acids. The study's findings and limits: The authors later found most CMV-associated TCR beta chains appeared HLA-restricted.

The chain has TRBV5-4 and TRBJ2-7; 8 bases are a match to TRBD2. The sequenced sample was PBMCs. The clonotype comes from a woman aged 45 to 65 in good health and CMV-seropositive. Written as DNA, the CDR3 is TGTGCCAGCAGCCCCAGCGGGAGCTTGGCCGCGCAGTACTTC. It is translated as CASSPSGSLAAQYF.